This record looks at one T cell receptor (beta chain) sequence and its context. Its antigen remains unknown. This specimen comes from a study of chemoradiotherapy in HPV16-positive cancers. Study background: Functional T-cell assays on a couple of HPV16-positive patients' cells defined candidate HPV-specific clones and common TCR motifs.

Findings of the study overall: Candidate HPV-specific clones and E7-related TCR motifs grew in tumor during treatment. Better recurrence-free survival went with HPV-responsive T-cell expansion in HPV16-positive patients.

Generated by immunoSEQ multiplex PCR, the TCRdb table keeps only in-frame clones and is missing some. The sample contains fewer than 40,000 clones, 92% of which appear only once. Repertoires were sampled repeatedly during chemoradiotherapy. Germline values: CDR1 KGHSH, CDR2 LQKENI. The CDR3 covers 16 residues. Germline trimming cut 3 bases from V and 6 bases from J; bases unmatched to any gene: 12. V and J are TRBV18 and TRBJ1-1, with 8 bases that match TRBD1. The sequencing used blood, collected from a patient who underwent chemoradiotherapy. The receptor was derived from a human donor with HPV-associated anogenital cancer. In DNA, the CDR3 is TGTGCCAGCTCACCGCAAACTATAGGACAGGGACCTGAAGCTTTCTTT. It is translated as CASSPQTIGQGPEAFF.